This T cell receptor beta chain was retrieved from a study of blood T cell repertoires in COVID-19. Study in general: Some COVID-19 samples were acute and others convalescent; all came from the United States, Italy and Spain.

From germline, CDR1 is MNHNY and CDR2 SVGAGI (reference sequence). V lost 6 bases, J lost 0 bases, and 4 bases stayed unmatched. The CDR3 runs 15 residues. In the original processing: The authors estimated nucleated cell counts from reference gene primer amplification. TCRdb keeps only in-frame clones here, not all; method: immunoSEQ multiplex PCR. The DNA was the basis for D and trimming; V, J and clone size are from that table. Of some 110,000 clones in the sample, 76% were seen once. The sequenced sample was peripheral blood. The TCR was taken from a man older than 75 with COVID-19, enrolled during active disease. The rearrangement links TRBV6-6 to TRBJ2-7; 11 bases fit TRBD2. The CDR3 is CASRRTSGLSYEQYF. As DNA, the CDR3 is TGTGCCAGCAGGAGGACTAGCGGGCTCTCCTACGAGCAGTACTTC.